This TCR beta chain was documented in a study of CD8+CD57+ T cells in acquired aplastic anemia. About the research overall: Quantities of DNA derived from sorted CD4+ and CD8+ cells averaged roughly 3 ug.

Sequencing involved patients with CD8+CD57+ cell expansion previously shown by flow cytometry. The blood sampling took place in patients who had so far received no therapy. Only a few counts were recorded for this clonotype. Its antigen remains unknown. According to the study, genomic DNA was the template for TCR beta VDJ and CDR3 profiling. TCRdb passed the reads through MiXCR, listing each CDR3 protein once. The data show hundreds of thousands of distinct CDR3 sequences, about a third seen once. General study findings and limits: Patients and controls shared twenty-nine CD8+ CDR3 sequences, highly expressed in patients. CD8+ Simpson's diversity in patients was not significantly different from that in controls.

The specimen sequenced was sorted CD4+, CD8+, or CD8+CD57+ T cells (not recorded which) from PBMCs. The source of this sequence is a human donor with aplastic anemia.

In nucleotides, the CDR3 is TGTGCCAGCAGCTTAGGATCAAGGCTGGTGTCCACTGAAGCTTTCTTT. This sequence encodes CASSLGSRLVSTEAFF. The gene calls are TRBV11-2 and TRBJ1-1; D uncertain. The CDR3 runs to 16 residues. V shed 1 base and J shed 4 bases, with 16 bases lying between them. Germline-derived CDR1 and CDR2 are SGHAT and FQNNGV.